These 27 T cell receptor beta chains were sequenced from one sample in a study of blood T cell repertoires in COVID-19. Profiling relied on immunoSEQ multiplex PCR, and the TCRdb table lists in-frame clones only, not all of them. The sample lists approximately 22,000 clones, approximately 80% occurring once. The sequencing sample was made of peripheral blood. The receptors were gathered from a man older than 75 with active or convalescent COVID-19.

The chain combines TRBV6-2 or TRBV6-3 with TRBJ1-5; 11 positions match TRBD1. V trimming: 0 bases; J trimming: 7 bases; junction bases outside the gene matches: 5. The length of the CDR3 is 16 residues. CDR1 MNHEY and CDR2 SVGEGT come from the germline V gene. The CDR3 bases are TGTGCCAGCAGTTACTCGGGTCGGACAGGGGGCCAGCCCCAGCATTTT. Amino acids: CASSYSGRTGGQPQHF.

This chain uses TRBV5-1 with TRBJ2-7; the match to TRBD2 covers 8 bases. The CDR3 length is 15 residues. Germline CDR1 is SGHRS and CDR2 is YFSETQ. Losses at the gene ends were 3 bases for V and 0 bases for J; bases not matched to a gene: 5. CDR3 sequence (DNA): TGCGCCAGCAGCTCATCCGGGACTAGCTCCTACGAGCAGTACTTC. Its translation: CASSSSGTSSYEQYF.

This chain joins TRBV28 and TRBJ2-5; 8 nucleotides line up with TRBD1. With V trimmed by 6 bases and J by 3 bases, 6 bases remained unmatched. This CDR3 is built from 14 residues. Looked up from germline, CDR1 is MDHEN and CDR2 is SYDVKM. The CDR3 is CASSPRTGKETQYF. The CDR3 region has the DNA TGTGCCAGCAGCCCAAGGACAGGGAAAGAGACCCAGTACTTC.

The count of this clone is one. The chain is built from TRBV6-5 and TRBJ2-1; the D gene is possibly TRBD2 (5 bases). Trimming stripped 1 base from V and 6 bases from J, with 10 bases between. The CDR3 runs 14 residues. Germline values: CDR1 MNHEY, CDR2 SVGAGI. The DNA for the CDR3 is TGTGCCAGCAGTTACTTACGAGGGTTCAATGAGCAGTTCTTC. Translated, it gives CASSYLRGFNEQFF.

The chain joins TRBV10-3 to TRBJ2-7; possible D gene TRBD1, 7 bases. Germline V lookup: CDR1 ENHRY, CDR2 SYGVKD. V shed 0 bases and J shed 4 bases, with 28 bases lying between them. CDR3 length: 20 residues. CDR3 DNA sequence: TGTGCCATCAGTGAGTCCCGATCGAATCGTCAGGAGGGGGCAAGGTACGAGCAGTACTTC. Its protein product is CAISESRSNRQEGARYEQYF.

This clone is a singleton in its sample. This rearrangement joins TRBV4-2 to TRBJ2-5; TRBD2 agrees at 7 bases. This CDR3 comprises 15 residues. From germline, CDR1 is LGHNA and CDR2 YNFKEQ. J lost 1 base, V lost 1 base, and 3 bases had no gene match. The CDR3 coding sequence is TGTGCCAGCAGCCAAGGTCCTAGCGGCCAAGAGACCCAGTACTTC. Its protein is CASSQGPSGQETQYF.

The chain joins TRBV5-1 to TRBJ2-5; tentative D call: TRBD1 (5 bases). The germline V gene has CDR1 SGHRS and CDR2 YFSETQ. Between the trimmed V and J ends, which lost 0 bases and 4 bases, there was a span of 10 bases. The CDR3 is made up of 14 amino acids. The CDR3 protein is CASSLGGFLETQYF. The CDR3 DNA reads TGCGCCAGCAGCTTGGGGGGCTTTTTAGAGACCCAGTACTTC.

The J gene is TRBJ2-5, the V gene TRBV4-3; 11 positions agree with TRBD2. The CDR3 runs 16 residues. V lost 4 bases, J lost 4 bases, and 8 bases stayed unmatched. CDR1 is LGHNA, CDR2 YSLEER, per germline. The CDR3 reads CASSRYSSGGTETQYF. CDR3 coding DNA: TGCGCCAGCAGCCGCTACTCTAGCGGGGGGACAGAGACCCAGTACTTC.

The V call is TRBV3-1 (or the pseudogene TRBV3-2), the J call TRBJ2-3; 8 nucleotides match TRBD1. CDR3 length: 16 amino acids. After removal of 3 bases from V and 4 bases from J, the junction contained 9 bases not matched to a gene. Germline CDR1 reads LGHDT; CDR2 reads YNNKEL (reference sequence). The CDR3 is CASSHPPGGESDTQYF. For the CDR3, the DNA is TGTGCCAGCAGCCACCCGCCAGGGGGCGAATCAGATACGCAGTATTTT.

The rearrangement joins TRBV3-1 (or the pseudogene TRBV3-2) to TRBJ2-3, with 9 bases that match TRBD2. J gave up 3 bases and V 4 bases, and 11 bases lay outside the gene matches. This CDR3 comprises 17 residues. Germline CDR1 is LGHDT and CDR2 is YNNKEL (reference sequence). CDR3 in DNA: TGTGCCAGCAGCCCCGCCGATAGCGGGGGTATAACAGATACGCAGTATTTT. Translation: CASSPADSGGITDTQYF.

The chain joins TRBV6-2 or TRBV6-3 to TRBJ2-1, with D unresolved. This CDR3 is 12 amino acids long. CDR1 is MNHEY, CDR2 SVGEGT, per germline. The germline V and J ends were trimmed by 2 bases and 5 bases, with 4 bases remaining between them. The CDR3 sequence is CASSYPDNEQFF. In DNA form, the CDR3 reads TGTGCCAGCAGTTACCCGGACAATGAGCAGTTCTTC.

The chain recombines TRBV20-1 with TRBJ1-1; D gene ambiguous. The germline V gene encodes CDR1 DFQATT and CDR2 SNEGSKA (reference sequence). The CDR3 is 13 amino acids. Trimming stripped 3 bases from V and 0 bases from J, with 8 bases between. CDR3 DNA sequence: TGCAGTGCTAGTAACAGCATGAACACTGAAGCTTTCTTT. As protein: CSASNSMNTEAFF.

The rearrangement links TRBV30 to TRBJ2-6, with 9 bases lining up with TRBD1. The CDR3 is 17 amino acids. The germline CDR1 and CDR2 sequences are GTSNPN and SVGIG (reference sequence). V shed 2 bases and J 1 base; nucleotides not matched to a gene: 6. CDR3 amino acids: CAWSRTGVESGANVLTF. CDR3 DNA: TGTGCCTGGAGTAGGACAGGGGTGGAGTCTGGGGCCAACGTCCTGACTTTC.

The CDR3 region is CASSLVYQGKLFF. The CDR3 coding sequence is TGTGCCAGCTCACTCGTCTACCAGGGAAAACTGTTTTTT. This chain connects TRBV18 to TRBJ1-4, with D perhaps matching TRBD1 (5 bases). CDR1 KGHSH and CDR2 LQKENI come from the germline V gene. V lost 4 bases to trimming and J lost 10 bases, with 13 bases between them. The CDR3 runs 13 residues.

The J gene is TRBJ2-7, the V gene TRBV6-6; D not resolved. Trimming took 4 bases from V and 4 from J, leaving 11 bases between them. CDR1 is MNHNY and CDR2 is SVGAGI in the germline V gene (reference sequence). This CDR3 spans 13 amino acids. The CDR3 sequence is CASSLQNAYEQYF. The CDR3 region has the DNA TGTGCCAGCAGTTTACAGAATGCTTACGAGCAGTACTTC.

This CDR3 is CASSFTGATSYEQYF. In DNA, the CDR3 is TGCGCCAGCAGCTTCACAGGGGCTACTTCCTACGAGCAGTACTTC. This sequence joins TRBV5-1 and TRBJ2-7; 7 nucleotides align to TRBD1. Germline-derived CDR1 and CDR2 are SGHRS and YFSETQ. With 2 bases clipped from V and 1 base from J, the junction kept 6 bases outside the gene matches. The CDR3 covers 15 residues.

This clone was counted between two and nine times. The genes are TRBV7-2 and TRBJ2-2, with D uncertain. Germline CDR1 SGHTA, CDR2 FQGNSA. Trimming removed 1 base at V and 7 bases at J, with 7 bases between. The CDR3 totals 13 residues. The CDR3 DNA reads TGTGCCAGCAGCTTAGGGTCGGGCGGGGAGCTGTTTTTT. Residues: CASSLGSGGELFF.

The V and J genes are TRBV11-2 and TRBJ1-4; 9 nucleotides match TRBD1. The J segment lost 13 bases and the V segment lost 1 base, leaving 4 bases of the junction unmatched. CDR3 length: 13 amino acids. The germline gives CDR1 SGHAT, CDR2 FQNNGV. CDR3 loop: CASSLADRGRLFF. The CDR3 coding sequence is TGTGCCAGCAGCTTAGCGGACAGGGGTCGACTGTTTTTT.

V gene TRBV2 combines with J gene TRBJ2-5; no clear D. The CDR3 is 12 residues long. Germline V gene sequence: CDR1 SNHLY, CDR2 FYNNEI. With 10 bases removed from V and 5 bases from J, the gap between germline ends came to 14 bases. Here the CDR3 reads CATTRNTETQYF. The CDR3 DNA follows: TGTGCCACCACTCGCAATACTGAGACCCAGTACTTC.

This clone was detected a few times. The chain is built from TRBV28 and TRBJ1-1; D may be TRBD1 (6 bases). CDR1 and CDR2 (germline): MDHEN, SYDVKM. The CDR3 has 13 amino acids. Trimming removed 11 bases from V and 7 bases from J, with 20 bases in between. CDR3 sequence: CASSLDRAGEAFF. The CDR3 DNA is TGTGCCTCCTCCTTGGACAGAGCTGGTGAAGCTTTCTTT.

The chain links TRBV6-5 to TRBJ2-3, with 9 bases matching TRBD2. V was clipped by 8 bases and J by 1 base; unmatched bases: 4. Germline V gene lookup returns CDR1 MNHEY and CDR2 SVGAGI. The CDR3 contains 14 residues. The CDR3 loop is CASCGGRGTDTQYF. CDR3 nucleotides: TGTGCCAGCTGCGGCGGGAGGGGCACAGATACGCAGTATTTT.

The CDR3 here is CASSPDRAIRETQYF. In DNA, the CDR3 is TGTGCCAGCTCGCCCGACAGGGCCATCCGAGAGACCCAGTACTTC. The chain couples TRBV18 to TRBJ2-5; TRBD1 agrees at 7 bases. V trimming: 6 bases; J trimming: 4 bases; junction bases outside the gene matches: 11. The CDR3 is 15 residues long. Looked up from germline, CDR1 is KGHSH and CDR2 is LQKENI. The complete variable domain, with remaining parts taken from reference TRBV18 and TRBJ2-5, reads NAGVMQNPRHLVRRRGQEARLRCSPMKGHSHVYWYRQLPEEGLKFMVYLQKENIIDESGMPKERFSAEFPKEGPSILRIQQVVRGDSAAYFCASSPDRAIRETQYFGPGTRLLVL.

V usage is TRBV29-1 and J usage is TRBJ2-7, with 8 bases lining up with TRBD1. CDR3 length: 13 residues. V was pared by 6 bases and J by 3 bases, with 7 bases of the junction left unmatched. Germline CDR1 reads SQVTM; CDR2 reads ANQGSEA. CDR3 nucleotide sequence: TGCAGCGTCAAAGTCAGGGGGCTCTACGAGCAGTACTTC. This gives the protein CSVKVRGLYEQYF.

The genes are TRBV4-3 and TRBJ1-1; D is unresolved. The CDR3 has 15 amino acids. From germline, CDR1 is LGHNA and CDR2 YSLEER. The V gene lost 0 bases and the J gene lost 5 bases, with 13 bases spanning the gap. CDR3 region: CASSQDRGFVTEAFF. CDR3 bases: TGCGCCAGCAGCCAAGATCGGGGATTCGTTACTGAAGCTTTCTTT.

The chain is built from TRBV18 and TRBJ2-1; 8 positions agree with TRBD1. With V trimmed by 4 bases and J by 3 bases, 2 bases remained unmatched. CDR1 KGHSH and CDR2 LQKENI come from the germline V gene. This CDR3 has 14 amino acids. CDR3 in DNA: TGTGCCAGCTCACTAACAGGGGGCTACAATGAGCAGTTCTTC. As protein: CASSLTGGYNEQFF.

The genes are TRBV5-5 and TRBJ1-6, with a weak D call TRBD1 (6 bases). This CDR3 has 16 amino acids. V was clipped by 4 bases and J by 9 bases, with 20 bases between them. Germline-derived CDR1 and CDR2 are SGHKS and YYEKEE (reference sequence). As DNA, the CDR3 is TGTGCCAGCAGCAACCGACAGGCCCCGAATCTTTCACCCCTCCACTTT. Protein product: CASSNRQAPNLSPLHF. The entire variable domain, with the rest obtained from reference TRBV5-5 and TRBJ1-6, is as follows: DAGVTQSPTHLIKTRGQQVTLRCSPISGHKSVSWYQQVLGQGPQFIFQYYEKEERGRGNFPDRFSARQFPNYSSELNVNALLLGDSALYLCASSNRQAPNLSPLHFGNGTRLTVT.

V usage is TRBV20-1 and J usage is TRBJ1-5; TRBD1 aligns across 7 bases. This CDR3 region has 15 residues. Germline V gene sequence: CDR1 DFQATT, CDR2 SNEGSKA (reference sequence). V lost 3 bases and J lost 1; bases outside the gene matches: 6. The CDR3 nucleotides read TGCAGTGCTAGTAAAGGGGGCCGGAGCAATCAGCCCCAGCATTTT. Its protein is CSASKGGRSNQPQHF.